The 21 T cell receptor beta chains given below trace back to one sample, sequenced in a study of cytomegalovirus exposure and HLA in healthy donors. 60 Vbeta and 13 Jbeta primers were used in PCR. This table comes from immunoSEQ multiplex PCR, and its TCRdb copy is limited to in-frame clones, with some not included. The table lists about 150,000 clones, more than 75% of them singletons, with about 13% in the top ten. Sequences were obtained from PBMCs. The receptors come from a man aged 25 to 45 in good health and CMV-seropositive.

This chain connects TRBV5-4 to TRBJ2-5; D uncertain. Germline assignment: CDR1 SGHNT and CDR2 YYREEE (reference sequence). This CDR3 contains 13 residues. V shed 1 base and J shed 2 bases, with 6 bases lying between them. CDR3 protein: CASSLPSQETQYF. Here the CDR3 DNA reads TGTGCCAGCAGCTTGCCCAGTCAAGAGACCCAGTACTTC.

This chain links TRBV28 with TRBJ2-7; 9 bases line up with TRBD1. J gave up 1 base and V 5 bases, and 6 bases lay outside the gene matches. The CDR3 sequence is 15 residues long. Germline CDR1 MDHEN, CDR2 SYDVKM. For the CDR3, the DNA is TGTGCCAGCAGTGTCTACGGGACAGGGTCCTACGAGCAGTACTTC. It encodes CASSVYGTGSYEQYF.

The chain has TRBV6-1 and TRBJ1-3, with 9 bases identical to TRBD1. V shed 5 bases and J 2 bases; nucleotides not matched to a gene: 1. Germline V gene data show CDR1 as MNHNS and CDR2 as SASEGT. There are 14 residues in the CDR3. In DNA form, the CDR3 reads TGTGCCAGCAGTCGACAGGGGGCTGGAAACACCATATATTTT. It codes for CASSRQGAGNTIYF.

The V and J genes are TRBV7-9 and TRBJ2-5, with D perhaps TRBD2 (6 bases). The CDR3 is 13 amino acids. Germline V gene sequence: CDR1 SEHNR, CDR2 FQNEAQ (reference sequence). The V end lost 3 bases, the J end lost 3 bases, and 8 bases lay between the germline ends. DNA of the CDR3: TGTGCCAGCAGCTTTGGAGGGGAAGAGACCCAGTACTTC. Protein: CASSFGGEETQYF.

CDR3 nucleotides: TGCGCCAGCAGTGAGTCTGCAGGGGGGAACGAGCAGTACTTC. It is translated as CASSESAGGNEQYF. The chain employs TRBV10-1 and TRBJ2-7, with a tentative D call TRBD1 (7 bases). Trimming left V 0 bases short and J 5 bases short, with 11 bases between. Looked up from germline, CDR1 is WNHNN and CDR2 is SYGVQD (reference sequence). The length of the CDR3 is 14 residues.

The J gene is TRBJ2-7, the V gene TRBV28, with D possibly TRBD2 on 5 matching bases. Per germline, CDR1 MDHEN and CDR2 SYDVKM. The CDR3 has 14 amino acids. Trimming stripped 4 bases from V and 7 bases from J, with 17 bases between. CDR3: CASSSPSRVGEQYF. The DNA for the CDR3 is TGTGCCAGCAGTTCCCCATCGAGGGTGGGGGAGCAGTACTTC. The full variable domain, with the rest looked up from reference TRBV28 and TRBJ2-7, is DVKVTQSSRYLVKRTGEKVFLECVQDMDHENMFWYRQDPGLGLRLIYFSYDVKMKEKGDIPEGYSVSREKKERFSLILESASTNQTSMYLCASSSPSRVGEQYFGPGTRLTVT.

The gene calls are TRBV28 and TRBJ1-2; D perhaps matches TRBD1 (5 bases). This CDR3 contains 13 residues. CDR1 MDHEN and CDR2 SYDVKM come from the germline V gene. Trimming pared 7 bases from V and 5 bases from J, leaving 14 bases between. The CDR3 DNA sequence: TGTGCCAGCAACCCAGACAGACAATATGGCTACACCTTC. Its protein product is CASNPDRQYGYTF.

J is TRBJ2-5 and V is TRBV7-8; 11 nucleotides agree with TRBD2. Germline CDR1 SGHVS, CDR2 FQNEAQ. The J segment lost 5 bases and the V segment lost 1 base, leaving 3 bases of the junction unmatched. The CDR3 sequence is 15 residues long. The CDR3: CASSLELAGDETQYF. The CDR3 coding sequence is TGTGCCAGCAGCTTAGAACTAGCGGGAGATGAGACCCAGTACTTC. The variable domain in full, with the rest retrieved from reference TRBV7-8 and TRBJ2-5, is GAGVSQSPRYKVAKRGQDVALRCDPISGHVSLFWYQQALGQGPEFLTYFQNEAQLDKSGLPSDRFFAERPEGSVSTLKIQRTQQEDSAVYLCASSLELAGDETQYFGPGTRLLVL.

Turning to this clone: Other DNA sequences in the sample encode the same CDR3. The V call is TRBV6-5, the J call TRBJ2-3; TRBD1 matches at 9 bases. The CDR3 has 14 amino acids. Germline V gives CDR1 MNHEY, CDR2 SVGAGI. V shed 6 bases and J 1 base; nucleotides not matched to a gene: 2. The CDR3 DNA is TGTGCCAGCAGACGGGACAGGGGCACAGATACGCAGTATTTT. This encodes CASRRDRGTDTQYF.

Only a few counts were recorded for this clone. The V and J genes are TRBV4-2 and TRBJ2-3; TRBD2 aligns across 9 bases. Per the germline V gene, CDR1 is LGHNA and CDR2 is YNFKEQ. The CDR3 consists of 18 residues. After removal of 4 bases from V and 3 bases from J, the junction contained 14 bases not matched to a gene. CDR3 sequence reads: CASSLSRDSGSQTDTQYF. The CDR3 coding sequence is TGTGCCAGCAGCCTAAGCAGGGATAGCGGGAGTCAGACAGATACGCAGTATTTT.

With respect to this clone: One base separates it from a far larger clone, so it is likely a read error. Other DNA sequences in the same sample also yield this CDR3. The CDR3, as DNA: TGCGCCAGCAGCTTGATTCAGACAGCAAACACTGAAGCTTTCTTT. It yields the protein CASSLIQTANTEAFF. The chain links TRBV5-1 to TRBJ1-1, with TRBD1 as a possible D gene (5 bases). Germline CDR1 reads SGHRS; CDR2 reads YFSETQ. Trimming removed 1 base at V and 2 bases at J, with 12 bases between. CDR3 length equals 15 residues.

This clone was counted once. This rearrangement joins TRBV11-3 to TRBJ2-1; no reliable D call. Germline V gene sequence: CDR1 SGHNT, CDR2 YENEEA. The CDR3 totals 13 residues. Between the trimmed V and J ends, which lost 1 base and 5 bases, there was a span of 6 bases. The CDR3 spells CASSLGPDNEQFF. In DNA form, the CDR3 reads TGTGCCAGCAGCTTAGGGCCAGACAATGAGCAGTTCTTC.

This clone showed up just a few times. The chain employs TRBV11-3 and TRBJ2-5; possibly TRBD1 for D (6 bases). V lost 2 bases and J 5 bases, leaving 12 bases between the germline ends. Germline values: CDR1 SGHNT, CDR2 YENEEA. The CDR3 is 14 residues long. The CDR3 DNA reads as TGTGCCAGCAGCTTAACACAGGGCCACGAGACCCAGTACTTC. It codes for CASSLTQGHETQYF.

The chain recombines TRBV14 with TRBJ1-4, with 9 bases fitting TRBD1. The germline V gene has CDR1 SGHDN and CDR2 FVKESK. J was trimmed by 8 bases and V by 3 bases; bases with no gene match: 10. This CDR3 is built from 16 residues. In DNA form, the CDR3 reads TGTGCCAGCAGCCAGAGAACAGGGACAGGGAGGGAAAAACTGTTTTTT. It is translated as CASSQRTGTGREKLFF.

This chain links TRBV25-1 with TRBJ1-2, with a tentative D call TRBD1 (5 bases). Germline V gives CDR1 MGHDK, CDR2 SYGVNS. CDR3 length equals 15 residues. Trimming removed 6 bases from V and 6 bases from J, with 20 bases in between. Here the CDR3 reads CASRKTAGKADGYTF. Here the CDR3 DNA reads TGTGCCAGCAGGAAAACGGCAGGGAAGGCGGATGGCTACACCTTC.

The chain combines TRBV28 with TRBJ1-5; perhaps TRBD1 as D (5 bases). The CDR3 consists of 16 residues. In germline, CDR1 is MDHEN, CDR2 SYDVKM. Between the trimmed V and J ends, which lost 3 bases and 1 base, there was a span of 13 bases. The CDR3 nucleotides read TGTGCCAGCAGTTTTGGGGCGAGGTTAAGCAATCAGCCCCAGCATTTT. It encodes CASSFGARLSNQPQHF.

The V call is TRBV10-3, the J call TRBJ1-1; D might be TRBD1 (5 bases). Germline V gene lookup returns CDR1 ENHRY and CDR2 SYGVKD. CDR3 length: 14 amino acids. Deletions cut 4 bases from V and 4 bases from J, with 13 bases between. The CDR3 spells CAISGGLLTTEAFF. The CDR3 nucleotides are TGTGCCATCAGTGGGGGACTGTTAACCACTGAAGCTTTCTTT.

The CDR3 here is CATSSGVRGLDGELFF. In DNA form, the CDR3 reads TGTGCCACCAGCTCAGGGGTCAGGGGGCTGGACGGGGAGCTGTTTTTT. V usage is TRBV15 and J usage is TRBJ2-2; 8 positions agree with TRBD1. Trimming removed 5 bases from V and 7 bases from J; junction bases left unmatched: 12. CDR3 length: 16 amino acids. Germline V gene lookup returns CDR1 LNHNV and CDR2 YYDKDF (reference sequence).

This clone has only one observation. The chain is built from TRBV7-3 and TRBJ2-1, with D possibly matching TRBD2 (5 bases). V lost 4 bases, J lost 4 bases, and 14 bases lay in between. CDR1 and CDR2 (germline): SGHTA, FQGTGA. The CDR3 consists of 15 residues. CDR3 residues: CASSYRAGPYNEQFF. In nucleotides, the CDR3 is TGTGCCAGCAGCTACCGGGCGGGCCCGTACAATGAGCAGTTCTTC.

The chain links TRBV4-1 to TRBJ2-5; D uncertain. V lost 1 base, J lost 3 bases, and 12 bases lay in between. The CDR3 loop spans 15 amino acids. The germline V gene encodes CDR1 MGHRA and CDR2 YSYEKL. CDR3 nucleotide sequence: TGCGCCAGCAGCCAAGTGGCGACAAAGGAAGAGACCCAGTACTTC. Translation gives CASSQVATKEETQYF.

This clone occurred a few times. The junction departs from germline at one end; a sequencing error may be responsible. The V call is TRBV5-4, the J call TRBJ1-1; D perhaps matches TRBD1 (5 bases). CDR1 and CDR2 (germline): SGHNT, YYREEE (reference sequence). There are 14 residues in the CDR3. CDR3 bases: TGTGCCAGCAGCACATGGGGCCCGAACAGTGAAGCTTTCTTT. This translates into CASSTWGPNSEAFF.